This T cell receptor beta chain was observed in a study of identical twins. Regarding the study as a whole: These conclusions were based on statistical analysis (cross-sectional, not following the same donors). Invariant populations such as MAIT and iNKT cells could partly muddle zero-insertion analyses.

TCRdb re-called the 5' RACE reads through MiXCR, storing one row per CDR3 protein. The repertoire holds approximately 500,000 distinct CDR3 sequences, with 13% to 15% as singletons. As regards this clonotype: Its matching antigen is unknown.

CDR1 and CDR2 from the germline V gene are SGHRS and YFSETQ. CDR3 size: 14 residues. Trimming left V 0 bases short and J 6 bases short, with 7 bases between. The data were also submitted as part of a second study, on yellow fever vaccine responses in identical twins. That work adds: Reportedly, the T cell response mounted by twins to vaccine seemed partly convergent, partly personalized.

The source is a young woman in good health. The chain couples TRBV5-1 to TRBJ1-6; D call uncertain. The sequencing sample was made of CD4+ T cells sorted from blood. CDR3 nucleotides: TGCGCCAGCAGCTTGGTGGTGGGTAATTCACCCCTCCACTTT. Protein product: CASSLVVGNSPLHF. The full variable domain, completed using reference TRBV5-1 and TRBJ1-6, is KAGVTQTPRYLIKTRGQQVTLSCSPISGHRSVSWYQQTPGQGLQFLFEYFSETQRNKGNFPGRFSGRQFSNSRSEMNVSTLELGDSALYLCASSLVVGNSPLHFGNGTRLTVT.